Presented here are 10 T cell receptor beta chains from one specimen sequenced in a study of blood T cells in healthy people across ages. For the second PCR, which ran for roughly 7 to 11 cycles, a sample-barcoded 5' primer and a J-beta primer mix were used. MiXCR, applied by TCRdb to the 5' RACE reads, yields one record per CDR3 protein. The sample holds about 1,400,000 distinct CDR3 sequences, 42% seen once. Sequenced material: blood. The receptors here all came from a young woman in good health.

With respect to this clonotype: A much bigger clone sits one base away, suggesting this may be a read error. The rearrangement links TRBV3-1 to TRBJ2-7; no reliable D call. The J call may be faulty, since TRBJ2-5 better matches the DNA end. The CDR3 length is 14 residues. Germline loops: CDR1 LGHDT, CDR2 YNNKEL (reference sequence). The CDR3 reads CASSPYSDVKTQYF. CDR3 nucleotides: TGTGCCAGCAGCCCCTACTCGGACGTAAAGACCCAGTACTTC.

V gene TRBV3-1 combines with J gene TRBJ2-3; D may be TRBD2 (7 bases). Per germline, CDR1 LGHDT and CDR2 YNNKEL (reference sequence). With 3 bases removed from V and 13 bases from J, the gap between germline ends came to 17 bases. CDR3 size: 13 residues. The DNA of the CDR3 is TGTGCCAGCAGCCACCCGGGGGGCTTGGAGAAGTATTTT. It yields the protein CASSHPGGLEKYF.

V usage is TRBV25-1 and J usage is TRBJ2-3; perhaps D is TRBD1 or TRBD2 (5 bases each). The germline gives CDR1 MGHDK, CDR2 SYGVNS. The CDR3 contains 17 residues. The V gene lost 6 bases and the J gene lost 0 bases, with 19 bases spanning the gap. CDR3 in amino acids: CASRLEGTDASTDTQYF. CDR3 DNA: TGTGCCAGCAGGTTGGAAGGGACCGACGCTAGCACAGATACGCAGTATTTT. Using reference TRBV25-1 and TRBJ2-3 for the parts outside the CDR3, the full variable domain is EADIYQTPRYLVIGTGKKITLECSQTMGHDKMYWYQQDPGMELHLIHYSYGVNSTEKGDLSSESTVSRIRTEHFPLTLESARPSHTSQYLCASRLEGTDASTDTQYFGPGTRLTVL.

The rearrangement uses TRBV9 and TRBJ1-2; D possibly corresponds to TRBD1 (6 bases). This CDR3 spans 15 amino acids. Trimming took 3 bases from V and 0 from J, leaving 12 bases between them. In germline, CDR1 is SGDLS, CDR2 YYNGEE. The CDR3 coding sequence is TGTGCCAGCAGCGCCGGGGGGGCGGCTAACTATGGCTACACCTTC. Its protein product is CASSAGGAANYGYTF.

This chain links TRBV21-1 with TRBJ2-5. TRBV21-1 is a listed pseudogene. The CDR3 covers 14 residues. The CDR3 region has the DNA TGTGCCAGCAGCAGATCGACACCTTTGCTTGAGCAGTACTTC. This sequence encodes CASSRSTPLLEQYF.

The V call is TRBV5-1, the J call TRBJ2-7; 8 nucleotides match TRBD1. The CDR3 spans 14 residues. Germline V CDR1 and CDR2: SGHRS, YFSETQ. V lost 3 bases, J lost 2 bases, and 4 bases stayed unmatched. CDR3 protein: CASSSRGLPYEQYF. CDR3 bases: TGCGCCAGCAGCTCCAGGGGGCTTCCCTACGAGCAGTACTTC.

The sample holds a few counts of this clonotype. This chain links TRBV4-2 with TRBJ1-5; D is ambiguous. Germline CDR1 and CDR2: LGHNA and YNFKEQ. Trimming removed 0 bases from V and 1 base from J, with 4 bases in between. The CDR3 loop spans 14 amino acids. CDR3 protein: CASSQEQSNQPQHF. In DNA form, the CDR3 reads TGTGCCAGCAGCCAAGAACAGAGCAATCAGCCCCAGCATTTT.

This clonotype was seen a single time. V usage is TRBV9 and J usage is TRBJ2-1; the match to TRBD2 covers 9 bases. Unmatched junction bases numbered 6, after V lost 4 bases and J lost 4 bases. The CDR3 is made up of 15 amino acids. The germline V gene encodes CDR1 SGDLS and CDR2 YYNGEE. The CDR3 DNA sequence: TGTGCCAGCAGCTTAAGGACTAGCGAGTACAATGAGCAGTTCTTC. It codes for CASSLRTSEYNEQFF.

This clonotype was found a few times. The CDR3: CASSPPRLAGGSSEQFF. CDR3 coding DNA: TGTGCCAGCAGCCCGCCCCGGCTAGCGGGAGGGAGTAGTGAGCAGTTCTTC. The chain has TRBV7-8 and TRBJ2-1; 12 positions agree with TRBD2. CDR1 is SGHVS, CDR2 FQNEAQ, per germline. CDR3 length: 17 residues. Unmatched junction bases numbered 14, after V lost 5 bases and J lost 9 bases. The complete variable domain, with remaining parts taken from reference TRBV7-8 and TRBJ2-1, reads GAGVSQSPRYKVAKRGQDVALRCDPISGHVSLFWYQQALGQGPEFLTYFQNEAQLDKSGLPSDRFFAERPEGSVSTLKIQRTQQEDSAVYLCASSPPRLAGGSSEQFFGPGTRLTVL.

The V call is TRBV2, the J call TRBJ2-4, with a weak D call TRBD2 (5 bases). TRBJ2-5 explains the end of the DNA better; the J call may be wrong. Germline lookup yields CDR1 SNHLY and CDR2 FYNNEI. The length of the CDR3 is 13 residues. Here the CDR3 reads CASSGLREGTQYF. The CDR3 region has the DNA TGTGCCAGCAGCGGACTCCGCGAAGGGACCCAGTACTTC.